These T cell receptor beta chains were read from a single sample in a study of CD8+ T cells in alopecia areata. Profiled with immunoSEQ multiplex PCR; TCRdb holds only in-frame clones, not every one. The repertoire consists of over 150,000 clones, with approximately 53% occurring once and the leading ten covering over 4%. The sequenced sample was CD8+ T cells sorted from blood. These TCRs come from a human donor in good health. The CDR3 runs from the conserved cysteine through the conserved F or W. Fields, in order: V gene, clone size, D gene, J gene, CDR3 protein, CDR3 DNA. A D gene is named only where the DNA matches it firmly. Clone sizes are given selectively: once, few, many, or a class where the clone is expanded.

V: TRBV15; size: NA; D: TRBD2; J: TRBJ2-1; CDR3: CATSRGLAGNNEQFF; DNA: TGTGCCACCAGCAGAGGACTAGCGGGGAACAATGAGCAGTTCTTC
V: TRBV6-5; size: once; D: TRBD2; J: TRBJ2-5; CDR3: CASSYSGAGYETQYF; DNA: TGTGCCAGCAGTTACTCAGGAGCGGGGTACGAGACCCAGTACTTC
V: TRBV7-9; size: NA; D: TRBD1; J: TRBJ2-5; CDR3: CASRQGTGGVKETQYF; DNA: TGTGCCAGCAGACAAGGGACAGGGGGCGTTAAAGAGACCCAGTACTTC
V: TRBV4-1; size: NA; D: NA; J: TRBJ1-2; CDR3: CASSPGGLSAHGYTF; DNA: TGCGCCAGCAGCCCCGGGGGACTCTCCGCCCATGGCTACACCTTC
V: TRBV7-9; size: NA; D: TRBD1; J: TRBJ1-2; CDR3: CASSYGQGTNYGYTF; DNA: TGTGCCAGCAGCTACGGACAGGGAACTAACTATGGCTACACCTTC
V: TRBV12-5; size: few; D: NA; J: TRBJ1-3; CDR3: CASGLGYRDPGNTIYF; DNA: TGTGCTAGTGGTTTGGGATACCGGGACCCTGGAAACACCATATATTTT
V: TRBV7-9; size: few; D: TRBD1; J: TRBJ1-1; CDR3: CASSLEGGRGTEAFF; DNA: TGTGCCAGCAGCTTGGAAGGGGGCCGGGGTACTGAAGCTTTCTTT
V: TRBV13; size: once; D: NA; J: TRBJ2-2; CDR3: CASSIGLRDGELFF; DNA: TGTGCCAGCAGCATCGGACTGAGGGACGGGGAGCTGTTTTTT
V: TRBV5-6; size: NA; D: NA; J: TRBJ1-5; CDR3: CASSLDGDYRPQHF; DNA: TGTGCCAGCAGCTTGGATGGAGACTATCGGCCCCAGCATTTT
V: TRBV27; size: NA; D: NA; J: TRBJ2-1; CDR3: CASSLGGRQFF; DNA: TGTGCCAGCAGTTTAGGGGGGAGGCAGTTCTTC
V: TRBV6-1; size: NA; D: NA; J: TRBJ2-1; CDR3: CASSDPLETGLKAQPFF; DNA: TGTGCCAGCAGTGACCCTCTGGAGACAGGTTTAAAGGCGCAGCCGTTCTTC
V: TRBV2; size: NA; D: NA; J: TRBJ2-4; CDR3: CASTPRTQKNIQYF; DNA: TGTGCCAGCACCCCAAGGACTCAAAAAAACATTCAGTACTTC
V: TRBV19; size: few; D: NA; J: TRBJ1-6; CDR3: CASSAGANSPLHF; DNA: TGTGCCAGTAGTGCCGGGGCTAATTCACCCCTCCACTTT
V: TRBV5-1; size: once; D: NA; J: TRBJ1-2; CDR3: CASSPGQNYGYTF; DNA: TGCGCCAGCAGCCCCGGACAGAACTATGGCTACACCTTC
V: TRBV4-2; size: NA; D: NA; J: TRBJ1-2; CDR3: CASSQDTGHGYTF; DNA: TGTGCCAGCAGCCAAGATACGGGGCATGGCTACACCTTC
V: TRBV2; size: NA; D: TRBD2; J: TRBJ2-2; CDR3: CASRLAGADNGELFF; DNA: TGTGCCAGCAGGCTAGCGGGGGCCGATAACGGGGAGCTGTTTTTT
V: TRBV7-9; size: NA; D: TRBD2; J: TRBJ2-5; CDR3: CASSPLAGGKETQYF; DNA: TGTGCCAGCAGCCCTCTAGCGGGGGGAAAAGAGACCCAGTACTTC
V: TRBV6-4; size: many; D: TRBD2; J: TRBJ2-3; CDR3: CASSDGRGDTDTQYF; DNA: TGTGCCAGCAGTGATGGGCGGGGGGACACAGATACGCAGTATTTT
V: TRBV27; size: once; D: NA; J: TRBJ1-5; CDR3: CASSLLSDLNSNQPQHF; DNA: TGTGCCAGCAGTTTATTGTCGGATCTCAATAGCAATCAGCCCCAGCATTTT
V: TRBV13; size: NA; D: NA; J: TRBJ2-7; CDR3: CASSQTAEQYF; DNA: TGTGCCAGCAGCCAGACAGCCGAGCAGTACTTC
V: TRBV4-1; size: NA; D: TRBD1; J: TRBJ2-7; CDR3: CASSVGTGRYEQYF; DNA: TGCGCCAGCAGCGTCGGGACAGGTCGCTACGAGCAGTACTTC
V: TRBV2; size: NA; D: TRBD2; J: TRBJ2-1; CDR3: CASPRRDRGGAAYNEQFF; DNA: TGTGCCAGCCCCCGGCGGGATCGCGGGGGGGCAGCCTACAATGAGCAGTTCTTC
V: TRBV6-5; size: NA; D: NA; J: TRBJ2-2; CDR3: CASSPGASGELFF; DNA: TGTGCCAGCAGCCCGGGGGCGTCCGGGGAGCTGTTTTTT
V: TRBV13; size: NA; D: NA; J: TRBJ1-2; CDR3: CASSLVAGNGYTF; DNA: TGTGCCAGCAGCTTAGTGGCGGGTAATGGCTACACCTTC
V: TRBV4-1; size: once; D: TRBD1; J: TRBJ2-2; CDR3: CASSHRTGGRTGELFF; DNA: TGCGCCAGCAGCCACCGGACAGGGGGCAGGACCGGGGAGCTGTTTTTT
V: TRBV27; size: few; D: TRBD1; J: TRBJ1-5; CDR3: CASNRTGDYQPQHF; DNA: TGTGCCAGCAATCGGACAGGCGATTATCAGCCCCAGCATTTT
V: TRBV7-9; size: few; D: NA; J: TRBJ2-5; CDR3: CASSSIQETQYF; DNA: TGTGCCAGCAGCTCCATTCAAGAGACCCAGTACTTC
V: TRBV7-9; size: NA; D: NA; J: TRBJ2-7; CDR3: CASSRTQASLEQYF; DNA: TGTGCCAGCAGCCGGACACAAGCGTCCCTCGAGCAGTACTTC
V: TRBV7-9; size: few; D: NA; J: TRBJ1-5; CDR3: CASSWDQPQHF; DNA: TGTGCCAGCAGCTGGGATCAGCCCCAGCATTTT
V: TRBV4-1; size: NA; D: NA; J: TRBJ2-7; CDR3: CASSHSTGKTYEQYF; DNA: TGCGCCAGCAGCCACTCTACAGGGAAGACCTACGAGCAGTACTTC
V: TRBV4-1; size: few; D: NA; J: TRBJ2-1; CDR3: CASSQGQGYNEQFF; DNA: TGCGCCAGCAGCCAAGGGCAGGGCTACAATGAGCAGTTCTTC
V: TRBV29-1; size: NA; D: NA; J: TRBJ2-3; CDR3: CSVGGLATTDTQYF; DNA: TGCAGCGTTGGGGGTCTAGCAACCACAGATACGCAGTATTTT
V: TRBV7-8; size: few; D: NA; J: TRBJ2-1; CDR3: CASSPHQGPSNEQFF; DNA: TGTGCCAGCAGCCCGCACCAGGGGCCCTCCAATGAGCAGTTCTTC
V: TRBV5-1; size: few; D: NA; J: TRBJ2-1; CDR3: CASSLVLRPDNEQFF; DNA: TGCGCCAGCAGCTTGGTCCTCCGGCCCGACAATGAGCAGTTCTTC
V: TRBV5-6; size: NA; D: TRBD2; J: TRBJ2-3; CDR3: CASSPVAGGTQYF; DNA: TGTGCCAGCAGCCCAGTAGCGGGGGGTACGCAGTATTTT